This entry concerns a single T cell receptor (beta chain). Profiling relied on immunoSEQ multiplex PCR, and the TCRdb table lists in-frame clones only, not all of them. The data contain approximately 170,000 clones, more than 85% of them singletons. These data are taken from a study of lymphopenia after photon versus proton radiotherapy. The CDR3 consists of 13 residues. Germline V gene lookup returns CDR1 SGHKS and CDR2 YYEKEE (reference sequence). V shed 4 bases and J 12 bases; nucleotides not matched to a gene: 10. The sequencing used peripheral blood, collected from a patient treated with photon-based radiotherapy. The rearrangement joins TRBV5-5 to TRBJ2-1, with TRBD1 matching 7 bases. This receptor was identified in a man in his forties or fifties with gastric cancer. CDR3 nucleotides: TGTGCCAGCAGCGCAACCGGGACAGAGGTGCAGTTCTTC. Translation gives CASSATGTEVQFF. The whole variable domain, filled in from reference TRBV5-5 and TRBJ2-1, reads DAGVTQSPTHLIKTRGQQVTLRCSPISGHKSVSWYQQVLGQGPQFIFQYYEKEERGRGNFPDRFSARQFPNYSSELNVNALLLGDSALYLCASSATGTEVQFFGPGTRLTVL.